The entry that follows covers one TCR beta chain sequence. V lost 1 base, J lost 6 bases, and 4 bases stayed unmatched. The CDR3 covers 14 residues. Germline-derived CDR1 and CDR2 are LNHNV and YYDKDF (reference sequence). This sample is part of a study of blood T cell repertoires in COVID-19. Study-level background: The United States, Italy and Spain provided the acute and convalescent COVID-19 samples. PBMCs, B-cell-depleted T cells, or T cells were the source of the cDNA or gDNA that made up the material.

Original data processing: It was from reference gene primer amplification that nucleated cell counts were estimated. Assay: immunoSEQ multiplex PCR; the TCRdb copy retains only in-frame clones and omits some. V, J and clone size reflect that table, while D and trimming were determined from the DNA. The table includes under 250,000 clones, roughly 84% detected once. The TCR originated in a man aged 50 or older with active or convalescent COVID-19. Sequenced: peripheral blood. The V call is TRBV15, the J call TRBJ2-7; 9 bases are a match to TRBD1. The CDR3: CATSRGQGGGEQYF. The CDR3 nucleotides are TGTGCCACCAGCAGAGGACAGGGGGGAGGCGAGCAGTACTTC.